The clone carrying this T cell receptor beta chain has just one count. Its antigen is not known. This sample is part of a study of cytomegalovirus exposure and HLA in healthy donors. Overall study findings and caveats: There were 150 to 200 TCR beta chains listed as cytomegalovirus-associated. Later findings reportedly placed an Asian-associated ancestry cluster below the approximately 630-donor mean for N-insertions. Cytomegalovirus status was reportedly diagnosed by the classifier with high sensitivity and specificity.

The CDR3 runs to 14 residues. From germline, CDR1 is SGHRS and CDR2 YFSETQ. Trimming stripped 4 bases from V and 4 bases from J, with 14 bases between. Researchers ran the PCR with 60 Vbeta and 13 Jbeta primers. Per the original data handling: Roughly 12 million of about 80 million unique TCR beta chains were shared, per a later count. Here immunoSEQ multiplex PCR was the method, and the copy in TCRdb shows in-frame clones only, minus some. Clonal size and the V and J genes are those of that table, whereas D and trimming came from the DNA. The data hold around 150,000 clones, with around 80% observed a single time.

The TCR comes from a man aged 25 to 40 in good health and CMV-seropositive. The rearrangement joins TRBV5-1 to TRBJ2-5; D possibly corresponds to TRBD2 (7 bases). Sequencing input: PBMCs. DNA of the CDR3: TGCGCCAGCAGCCTAACAGGGAGGGGAGAGACCCAGTACTTC. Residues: CASSLTGRGETQYF.